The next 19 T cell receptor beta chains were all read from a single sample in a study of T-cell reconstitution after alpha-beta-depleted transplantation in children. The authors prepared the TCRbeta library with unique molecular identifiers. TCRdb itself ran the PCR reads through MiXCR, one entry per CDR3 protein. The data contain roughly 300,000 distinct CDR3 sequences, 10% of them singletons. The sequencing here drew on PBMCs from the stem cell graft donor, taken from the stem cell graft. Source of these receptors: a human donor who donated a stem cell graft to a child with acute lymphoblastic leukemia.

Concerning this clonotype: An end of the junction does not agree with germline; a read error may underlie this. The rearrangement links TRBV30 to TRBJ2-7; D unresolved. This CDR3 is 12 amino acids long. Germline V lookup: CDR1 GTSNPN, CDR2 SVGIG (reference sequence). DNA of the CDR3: TGTGCCTGGAGTGTACAGCCGACGGCGGCGGCCTTC. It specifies CAWSVQPTAAAF.

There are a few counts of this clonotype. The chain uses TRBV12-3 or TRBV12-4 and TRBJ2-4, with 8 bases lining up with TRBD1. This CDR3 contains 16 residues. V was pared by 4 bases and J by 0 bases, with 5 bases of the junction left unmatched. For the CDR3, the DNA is TGTGCCAGCAGTTCCCAGGGGGCCGAAGCCAAAAACATTCAGTACTTC. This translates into CASSSQGAEAKNIQYF.

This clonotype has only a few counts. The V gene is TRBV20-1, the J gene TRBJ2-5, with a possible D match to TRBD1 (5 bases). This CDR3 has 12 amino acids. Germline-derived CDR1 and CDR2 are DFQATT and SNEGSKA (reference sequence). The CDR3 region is CGRVKGQETQYF. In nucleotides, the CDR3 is TGCGGCCGAGTTAAGGGGCAAGAGACCCAGTACTTC.

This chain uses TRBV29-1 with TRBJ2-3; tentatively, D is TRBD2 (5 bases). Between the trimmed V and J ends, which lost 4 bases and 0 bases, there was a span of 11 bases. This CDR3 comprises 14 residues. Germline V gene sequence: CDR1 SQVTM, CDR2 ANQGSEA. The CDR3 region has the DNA TGCAGCGTTGGTCGCGCTAGCAGCACAGATACGCAGTATTTT. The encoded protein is CSVGRASSTDTQYF.

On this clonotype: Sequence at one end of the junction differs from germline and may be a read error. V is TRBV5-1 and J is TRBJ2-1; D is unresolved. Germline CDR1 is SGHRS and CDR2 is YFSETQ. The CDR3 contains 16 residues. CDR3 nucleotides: TGCGCCAGCAGCTTGGGGGAAGCTTTTTTTGGAAATGACCAGTTCTTC. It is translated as CASSLGEAFFGNDQFF.

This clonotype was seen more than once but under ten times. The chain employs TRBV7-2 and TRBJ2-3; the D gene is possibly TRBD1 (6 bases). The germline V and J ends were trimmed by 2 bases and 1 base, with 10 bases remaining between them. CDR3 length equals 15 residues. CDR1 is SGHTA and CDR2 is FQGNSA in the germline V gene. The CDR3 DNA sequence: TGTGCCAGCAGCTTAACCGGACAGCGCACAGATACGCAGTATTTT. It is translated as CASSLTGQRTDTQYF.

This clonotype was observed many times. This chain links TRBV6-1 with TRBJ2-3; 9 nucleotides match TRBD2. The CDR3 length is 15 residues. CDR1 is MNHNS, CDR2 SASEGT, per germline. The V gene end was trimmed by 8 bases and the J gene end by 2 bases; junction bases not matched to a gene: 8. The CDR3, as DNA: TGTGCCAGCTCGATAGCGGGAGCGAACACAGATACGCAGTATTTT. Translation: CASSIAGANTDTQYF.

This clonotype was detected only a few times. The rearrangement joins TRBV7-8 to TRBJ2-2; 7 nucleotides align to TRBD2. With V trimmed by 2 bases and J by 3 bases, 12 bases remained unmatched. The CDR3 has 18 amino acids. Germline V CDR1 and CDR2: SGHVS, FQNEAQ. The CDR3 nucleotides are TGTGCCAGCAGCTTATTGATGGCAGGGAGGGTTTACACCGGGGAGCTGTTTTTT. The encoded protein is CASSLLMAGRVYTGELFF.

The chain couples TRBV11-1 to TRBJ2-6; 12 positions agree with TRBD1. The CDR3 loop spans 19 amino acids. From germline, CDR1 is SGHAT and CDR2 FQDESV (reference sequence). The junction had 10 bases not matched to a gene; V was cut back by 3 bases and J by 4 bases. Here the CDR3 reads CASSFLKGQGAPGANVLTF. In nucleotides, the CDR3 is TGTGCCAGCAGCTTTCTTAAGGGACAGGGGGCTCCGGGGGCCAACGTCCTGACTTTC.

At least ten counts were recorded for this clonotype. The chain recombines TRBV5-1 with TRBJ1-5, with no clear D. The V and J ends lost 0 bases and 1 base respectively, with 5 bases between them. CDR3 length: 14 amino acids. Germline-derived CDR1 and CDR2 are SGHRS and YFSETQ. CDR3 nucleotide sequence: TGCGCCAGCAGCTTGGGACCGAGCAATCAGCCCCAGCATTTT. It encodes CASSLGPSNQPQHF.

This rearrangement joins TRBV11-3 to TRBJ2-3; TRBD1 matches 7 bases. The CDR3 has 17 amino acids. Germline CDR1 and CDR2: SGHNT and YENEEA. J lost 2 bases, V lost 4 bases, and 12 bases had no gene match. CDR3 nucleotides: TGTGCCAGCAGCTCGCGAGATTTGGGACAGAACACAGATACGCAGTATTTT. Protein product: CASSSRDLGQNTDTQYF.

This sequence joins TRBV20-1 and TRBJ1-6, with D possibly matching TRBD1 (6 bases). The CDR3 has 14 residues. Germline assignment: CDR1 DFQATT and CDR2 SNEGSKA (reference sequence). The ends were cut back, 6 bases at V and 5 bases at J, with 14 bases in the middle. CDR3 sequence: CSAADRTNNSPLHF. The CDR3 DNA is TGCAGTGCCGCAGACAGGACTAATAATTCACCCCTCCACTTT.

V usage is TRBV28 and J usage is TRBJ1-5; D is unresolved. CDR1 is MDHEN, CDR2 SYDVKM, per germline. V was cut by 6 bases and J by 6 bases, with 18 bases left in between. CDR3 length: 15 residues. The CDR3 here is CASRLPGLGSQPQHF. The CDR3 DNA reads TGTGCCAGCAGACTTCCGGGCCTAGGGAGTCAGCCCCAGCATTTT.

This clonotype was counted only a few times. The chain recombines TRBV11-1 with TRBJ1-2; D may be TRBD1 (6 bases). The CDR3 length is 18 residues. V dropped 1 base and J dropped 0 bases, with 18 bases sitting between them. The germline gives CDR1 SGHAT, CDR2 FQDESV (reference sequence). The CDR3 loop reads CASSLGPITDSPNYGYTF. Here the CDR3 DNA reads TGTGCCAGCAGCTTAGGCCCTATAACGGACAGCCCTAACTATGGCTACACCTTC.

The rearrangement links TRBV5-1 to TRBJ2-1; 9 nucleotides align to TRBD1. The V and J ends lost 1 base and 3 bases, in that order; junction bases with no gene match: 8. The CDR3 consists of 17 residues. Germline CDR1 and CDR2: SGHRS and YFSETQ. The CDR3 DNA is TGCGCCAGCAGCTTGACCGGGACAGGGTTGATCTACAATGAGCAGTTCTTC. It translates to CASSLTGTGLIYNEQFF.

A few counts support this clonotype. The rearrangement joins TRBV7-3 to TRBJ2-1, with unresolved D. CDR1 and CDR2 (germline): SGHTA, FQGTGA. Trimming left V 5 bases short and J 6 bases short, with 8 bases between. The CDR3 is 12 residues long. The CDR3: CASSNPGNEQFF. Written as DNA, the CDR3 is TGTGCCAGCAGCAACCCTGGCAATGAGCAGTTCTTC.

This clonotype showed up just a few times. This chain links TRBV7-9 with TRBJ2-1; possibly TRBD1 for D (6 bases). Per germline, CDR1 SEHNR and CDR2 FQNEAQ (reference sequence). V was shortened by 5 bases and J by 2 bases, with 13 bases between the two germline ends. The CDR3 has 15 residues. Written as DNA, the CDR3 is TGTGCCAGCAGCCCCAGACAGGTGCCCTACAATGAGCAGTTCTTC. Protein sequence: CASSPRQVPYNEQFF.

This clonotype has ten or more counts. The CDR3 sequence: CASSGRRVVYEQYF. The CDR3 nucleotides are TGTGCCAGCAGCGGTCGCCGGGTGGTCTACGAGCAGTACTTC. This chain uses TRBV7-9 with TRBJ2-7; D is undetermined. This CDR3 is built from 14 residues. The V and J ends lost 5 bases and 3 bases respectively, with 14 bases between them. The V gene's germline CDR1 is SEHNR and CDR2 FQNEAQ (reference sequence).

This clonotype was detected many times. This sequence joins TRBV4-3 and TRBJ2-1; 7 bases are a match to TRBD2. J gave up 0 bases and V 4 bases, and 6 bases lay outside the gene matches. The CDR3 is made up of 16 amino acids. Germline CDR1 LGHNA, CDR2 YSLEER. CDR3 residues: CASSPWRGSSYNEQFF. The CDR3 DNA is TGCGCCAGCAGCCCGTGGCGCGGGAGCTCCTACAATGAGCAGTTCTTC.